One sample yielded the 10 T cell receptor beta chains listed below, sequenced in a study of T cell responses to AZD1222 COVID-19 vaccine. Sequenced by immunoSEQ multiplex PCR; TCRdb stores in-frame clones only, minus some. In the table there are some 140,000 clones, roughly 90% of which are singletons. This specimen was peripheral blood, taken on day 0 of AZD1222 vaccination. These receptors were collected from an adult in good health.

CDR3 sequence reads: CASITPGQPQHF. DNA for the CDR3: TGTGCCAGCATAACACCAGGTCAGCCCCAGCATTTT. The chain recombines TRBV28 with TRBJ1-5; D is ambiguous. This CDR3 region has 12 residues. V was trimmed by 7 bases and J by 6 bases, leaving 10 bases between them. Germline CDR1 is MDHEN and CDR2 is SYDVKM.

The chain carries TRBV10-1 and TRBJ2-1; no clear D. CDR1 and CDR2 (germline): WNHNN, SYGVQD (reference sequence). The CDR3 extends over 13 amino acids. The V and J ends lost 2 bases and 9 bases respectively, with 11 bases between them. The CDR3 DNA reads as TGCGCCAGCAGTGAGACAGTTTCGGGTGAGCAGTTCTTC. It yields the protein CASSETVSGEQFF.

The CDR3 sequence is CASSQDAIAGLLNEQFF. The CDR3 DNA is TGTGCCAGCAGCCAAGATGCAATAGCGGGGTTACTCAATGAGCAGTTCTTC. This chain connects TRBV3-1 (or the pseudogene TRBV3-2) to TRBJ2-1; 8 bases agree with TRBD2. The CDR3 spans 17 residues. From germline, CDR1 is LGHDT and CDR2 YNNKEL (reference sequence). V dropped 0 bases and J dropped 6; count of bases not matched to a gene: 10.

A few counts support this clone. The chain links TRBV10-1 to TRBJ1-1; D uncertain. Trimming removed 4 bases from V and 6 bases from J, with 6 bases in between. Germline V lookup: CDR1 WNHNN, CDR2 SYGVQD (reference sequence). This CDR3 contains 11 residues. The DNA of the CDR3 is TGCGCCAGCAGTGGAGGCCCTGAAGCTTTCTTT. Residues: CASSGGPEAFF.

This clone was picked up a small number of times. The chain couples TRBV18 to TRBJ1-1; D gene unclear. The CDR3 runs to 16 residues. Trimming took off 4 bases at V and 6 bases at J, with 21 bases between the two ends. Germline V CDR1 and CDR2: KGHSH, LQKENI. CDR3 nucleotides: TGTGCCAGCTCACTCAGTACCTCCTTCATAGGGTCTGAAGCTTTCTTT. It codes for CASSLSTSFIGSEAFF.

The V call is TRBV7-2, the J call TRBJ2-1, with 11 positions matching TRBD2. Germline V lookup: CDR1 SGHTA, CDR2 FQGNSA. CDR3 length: 16 residues. V shed 4 bases and J 3 bases; nucleotides not matched to a gene: 5. The CDR3 DNA follows: TGTGCCAGCAGCTACAGACTAGCGGGACTCTACAATGAGCAGTTCTTC. Amino acid sequence: CASSYRLAGLYNEQFF.

There are a few counts of this clone. The gene calls are TRBV11-2 and TRBJ1-1; no firm D call. V was shortened by 6 bases and J by 7 bases, with 15 bases between the two germline ends. Germline CDR1 is SGHAT and CDR2 is FQNNGV. CDR3 length equals 13 residues. CDR3 amino acids: CASREGRLFEAFF. DNA of the CDR3: TGTGCCAGCAGAGAAGGACGCCTCTTTGAAGCTTTCTTT.

This clone occurred a few times. This rearrangement joins TRBV4-2 to TRBJ1-5; 9 bases are shared with TRBD1. Trimming removed 3 bases from V and 4 bases from J; junction bases left unmatched: 22. The germline V gene has CDR1 LGHNA and CDR2 YNFKEQ. The CDR3 has 21 amino acids. The chain's CDR3 is CASSHNLENPGTGQRNQPQHF. CDR3 nucleotides: TGTGCCAGCAGCCACAACCTAGAGAATCCCGGGACAGGGCAACGAAATCAGCCCCAGCATTTT.

The V and J genes are TRBV28 and TRBJ2-7, with 10 nucleotides matching TRBD1. In germline, CDR1 is MDHEN, CDR2 SYDVKM. The CDR3 runs 16 residues. V shed 6 bases, J shed 2 bases, and the junction held 10 bases outside the gene matches. The CDR3 region is CASSTPGGQGPYEQYF. The DNA of the CDR3 is TGTGCCAGCAGCACCCCGGGGGGACAGGGGCCCTACGAGCAGTACTTC.

The chain carries TRBV5-4 and TRBJ1-2; D is possibly TRBD1 (5 bases). CDR3 length equals 14 residues. Germline CDR1 and CDR2: SGHNT and YYREEE (reference sequence). The germline V and J ends were trimmed by 1 base and 8 bases, with 15 bases remaining between them. The CDR3 spells CASSLKGAPGGYTF. The CDR3 coding sequence is TGTGCCAGCAGCTTGAAAGGGGCCCCCGGGGGCTACACCTTC. Looking up the rest from reference TRBV5-4 and TRBJ1-2 gives the full variable domain: ETGVTQSPTHLIKTRGQQVTLRCSSQSGHNTVSWYQQALGQGPQFIFQYYREEENGRGNFPPRFSGLQFPNYSSELNVNALELDDSALYLCASSLKGAPGGYTFGSGTRLTVV.